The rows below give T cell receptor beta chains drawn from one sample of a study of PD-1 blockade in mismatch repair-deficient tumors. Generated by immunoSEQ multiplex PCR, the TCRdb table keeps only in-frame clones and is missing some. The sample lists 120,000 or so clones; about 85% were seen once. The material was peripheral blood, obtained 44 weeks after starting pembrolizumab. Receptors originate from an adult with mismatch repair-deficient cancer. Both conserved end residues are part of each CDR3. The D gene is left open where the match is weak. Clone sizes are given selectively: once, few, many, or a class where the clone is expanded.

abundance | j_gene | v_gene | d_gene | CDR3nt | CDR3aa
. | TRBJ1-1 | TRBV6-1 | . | TGTGCCAGCAGCCCTAACAGGGACGGCACTGAAGCTTTCTTT | CASSPNRDGTEAFF
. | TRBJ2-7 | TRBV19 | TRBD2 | TGTGCCAGTAGTAGGACTAGCGGGCATTACGAGCAGTACTTC | CASSRTSGHYEQYF
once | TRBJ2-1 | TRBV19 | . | TGTGCCAGTAGTATTCTAGCGTCTTACAATGAGCAGTTCTTC | CASSILASYNEQFF
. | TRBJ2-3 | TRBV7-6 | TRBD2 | TGTGCCAGCAGCTTAGGGTCTAGCGGGAGGGGACCAGATACGCAGTATTTT | CASSLGSSGRGPDTQYF
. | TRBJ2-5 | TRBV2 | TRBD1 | TGTGCCAGCAGTGTACAGGGGGGAAGAGGAGAGACCCAGTACTTC | CASSVQGGRGETQYF
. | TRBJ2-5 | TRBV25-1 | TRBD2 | TGTGCCAGCCAACTAGCGGGAGGGGACGAGACCCAGTACTTC | CASQLAGGDETQYF
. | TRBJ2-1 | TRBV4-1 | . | TGCGCCAGCAGCCCCCAAGCCTACAATGAGCAGTTCTTC | CASSPQAYNEQFF
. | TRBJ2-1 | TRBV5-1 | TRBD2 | TGCGCCAGCAGCCCCGGGACTAGCGGCCACAATGAGCAGTTCTTC | CASSPGTSGHNEQFF
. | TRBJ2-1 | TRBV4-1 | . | TGCGCCAGCAGCCCATCCCGACTTTACTACAATGAGCAGTTCTTC | CASSPSRLYYNEQFF
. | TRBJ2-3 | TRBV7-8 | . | TGTGCCAGCAGCTTCCTTAGCGACCCCCGCACAGATACGCAGTATTTT | CASSFLSDPRTDTQYF
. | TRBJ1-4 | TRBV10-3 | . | TGTGCCATCAGTGCCGGGGGGGAGAGTGAAAAACTGTTTTTT | CAISAGGESEKLFF
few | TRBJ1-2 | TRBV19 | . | TGTGCCAGTAGTATAGCGGGGGGCGCTGGCTATGGCTACACCTTC | CASSIAGGAGYGYTF
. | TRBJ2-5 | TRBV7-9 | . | TGTGCCAGCAGCTTAGGAGTAGGGACTCCTCAAGAGACCCAGTACTTC | CASSLGVGTPQETQYF
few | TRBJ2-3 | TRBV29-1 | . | TGCAGCGTTAGTTGGGGGGTACGAGATACGCAGTATTTT | CSVSWGVRDTQYF
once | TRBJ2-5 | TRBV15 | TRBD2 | TGTGCCACCAGCAGGGGACTAGCGGGAGTTGAGACCCAGTACTTC | CATSRGLAGVETQYF
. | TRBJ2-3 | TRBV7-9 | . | TGTGCCAGCAGCTTAGTGGCTTTGGGGCGAACAGATACGCAGTATTTT | CASSLVALGRTDTQYF
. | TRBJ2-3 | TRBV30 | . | TGTGCCTGGAGCACCCCAACGGGGGCGGGCTGGCTAGATACGCAGTATTTT | CAWSTPTGAGWLDTQYF
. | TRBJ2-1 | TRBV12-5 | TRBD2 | TGTGCTAGTGGTTTGGTCGCGGGGGAGTACAATGAGCAGTTCTTC | CASGLVAGEYNEQFF
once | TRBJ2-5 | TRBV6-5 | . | TGTGCCAGCAGTTCCAGGACAATCCAAGAGACCCAGTACTTC | CASSSRTIQETQYF
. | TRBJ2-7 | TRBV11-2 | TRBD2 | TGTGCCAGCAGCCCCAGCGGGGGGACTTCCTACGAGCAGTACTTC | CASSPSGGTSYEQYF
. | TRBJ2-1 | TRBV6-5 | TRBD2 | TGTGCCAGCAGTTACCCTGGACTAGCGGGAGGAAGGGTGCAGTTCTTC | CASSYPGLAGGRVQFF
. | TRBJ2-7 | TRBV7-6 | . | TGTGCCAGCAGCTTAGAAAGCCGAAGCGACCCCTACGAGCAGTACTTC | CASSLESRSDPYEQYF
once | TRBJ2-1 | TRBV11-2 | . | TGTGCCAGCATCAAATCGGGAGTCCACAATGAGCAGTTCTTC | CASIKSGVHNEQFF
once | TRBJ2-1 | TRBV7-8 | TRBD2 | TGTGCCAGCAGCCCCGGAACGGGGGAGGGCCGAAATGAGCAGTTCTTC | CASSPGTGEGRNEQFF
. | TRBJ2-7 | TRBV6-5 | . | TGTGCCAGCAGATTAGGAGGGCAGGGGGGCTACGAGCAGTACTTC | CASRLGGQGGYEQYF
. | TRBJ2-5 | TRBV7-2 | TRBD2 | TGTGCCAGCAGCGCATGGGTAGCGGGAGGGTCTGGGACCCAGTACTTC | CASSAWVAGGSGTQYF
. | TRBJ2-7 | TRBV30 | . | TGTGCCTGGAATCAGGGTCGAGGCTCCTACGAGCAGTACTTC | CAWNQGRGSYEQYF
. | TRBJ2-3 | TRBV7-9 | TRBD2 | TGTGCCAGCAGCTTAGGGAGTCGCGGGAGAACAGATACGCAGTATTTT | CASSLGSRGRTDTQYF
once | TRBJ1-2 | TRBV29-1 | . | TGCAGCGTACACGCGGACCGGGGCTTAGCTAACTATGGCTACACCTTC | CSVHADRGLANYGYTF
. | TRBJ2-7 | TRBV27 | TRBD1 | TGTGCCAGCAGAAGACAAACAGGGGGGCAGGGTGGCGAGCAGTACTTC | CASRRQTGGQGGEQYF
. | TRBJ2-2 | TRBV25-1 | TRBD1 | TGTGCCAGCAGCCTAACAGGGGCCGGGGAGCTGTTTTTT | CASSLTGAGELFF
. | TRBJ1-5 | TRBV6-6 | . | TGTGCCAGCAGTTACACGGCTTATAGCAATCAGCCCCAGCATTTT | CASSYTAYSNQPQHF
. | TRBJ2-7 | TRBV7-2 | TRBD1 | TGTGCCAGCAGCTTAGCGGCAGGGGGCTACGAGCAGTACTTC | CASSLAAGGYEQYF
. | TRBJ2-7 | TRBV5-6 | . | TGTGCCAGCAGCTTGGTGACAGGCGGCAAGCAGTACTTC | CASSLVTGGKQYF
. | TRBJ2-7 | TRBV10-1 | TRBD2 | TGCGCCAGCAGTGAGTCTAGCGGGAGGTTCTACGAGCAGTACTTC | CASSESSGRFYEQYF
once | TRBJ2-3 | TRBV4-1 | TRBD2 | TGCGCCAGCAGCCTTACTAGCGGGAGTTCTCTAGATACGCAGTATTTT | CASSLTSGSSLDTQYF
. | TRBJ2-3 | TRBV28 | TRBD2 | TGTGCCAGCAGTTTATCCGCGGGAGCGGCAGATACGCAGTATTTT | CASSLSAGAADTQYF
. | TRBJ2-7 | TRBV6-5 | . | TGTGCCAGCAGTTACGGTCTGGCTCTCTACGAGCAGTACTTC | CASSYGLALYEQYF
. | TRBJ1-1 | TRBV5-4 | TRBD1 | TGTGCCAGCCGCTTCCAGGGGGCAGGGACTGAAGCTTTCTTT | CASRFQGAGTEAFF
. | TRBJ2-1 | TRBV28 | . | TGTGCCAGCAGCCCCCCGGGGGCGGTTTACAATGAGCAGTTCTTC | CASSPPGAVYNEQFF
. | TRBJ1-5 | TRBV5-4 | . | TGTGCCAGCAGCTTGGACGGGGGACAGCCCCAGCATTTT | CASSLDGGQPQHF
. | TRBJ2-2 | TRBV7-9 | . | TGTGCCAGCAGCTCCACCCAAACCGCGAACACCGGGGAGCTGTTTTTT | CASSSTQTANTGELFF
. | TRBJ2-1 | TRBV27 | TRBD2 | TGTGCCAGCAGTCCCCTAGGAGCGGGAGAAGACAATGAGCAGTTCTTC | CASSPLGAGEDNEQFF
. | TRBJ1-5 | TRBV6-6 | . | TGTGCCAGCCTGGGCGGGGGAAAGCAGCCCCAGCATTTT | CASLGGGKQPQHF
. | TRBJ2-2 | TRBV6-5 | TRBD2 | TGTGCCAGCAGTTTGGGCGGGAGGGCCAGCGGGGAGCTGTTTTTT | CASSLGGRASGELFF
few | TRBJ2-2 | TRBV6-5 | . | TGTGCCAGCGGGGTCGGGGAGCTGTTTTTT | CASGVGELFF
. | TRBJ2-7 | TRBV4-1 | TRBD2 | TGCGCCAGCAGCCAAGATTTTTATAGCGGGAGAGGTTACGAGCAGTACTTC | CASSQDFYSGRGYEQYF
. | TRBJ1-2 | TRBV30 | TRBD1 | TGTGCCGCGACCGGGACAGTGTTTAACTATGGCTACACCTTC | CAATGTVFNYGYTF
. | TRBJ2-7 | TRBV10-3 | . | TGTGCCATCAGTGCGTTAGCGCAACTAAGGGAGCAGTACTTC | CAISALAQLREQYF
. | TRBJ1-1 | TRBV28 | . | TGTGCCAGCAGTCCCCCCGGGTGGAACACTGAAGCTTTCTTT | CASSPPGWNTEAFF
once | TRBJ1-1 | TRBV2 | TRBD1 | TGTGCCAGCAGGCCAACAGGGGTGTGGACTGAAGCTTTCTTT | CASRPTGVWTEAFF
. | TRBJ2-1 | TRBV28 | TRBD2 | TGTGCCAGCGGACTAGCGGACTACAATGAGCAGTTCTTC | CASGLADYNEQFF